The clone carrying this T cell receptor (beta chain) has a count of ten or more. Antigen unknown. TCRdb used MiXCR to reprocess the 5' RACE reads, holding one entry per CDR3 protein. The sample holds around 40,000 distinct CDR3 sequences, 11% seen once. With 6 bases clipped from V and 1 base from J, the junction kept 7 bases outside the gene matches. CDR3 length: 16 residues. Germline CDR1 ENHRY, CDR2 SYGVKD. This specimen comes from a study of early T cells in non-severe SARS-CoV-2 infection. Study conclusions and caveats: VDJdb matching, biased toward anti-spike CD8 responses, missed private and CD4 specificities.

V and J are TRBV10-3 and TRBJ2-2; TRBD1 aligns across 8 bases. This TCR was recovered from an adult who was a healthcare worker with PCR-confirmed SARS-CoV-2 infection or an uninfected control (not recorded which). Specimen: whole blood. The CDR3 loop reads CAIRETGEMNTGELFF. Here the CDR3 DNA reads TGTGCCATCAGGGAGACAGGGGAGATGAACACCGGGGAGCTGTTTTTT.